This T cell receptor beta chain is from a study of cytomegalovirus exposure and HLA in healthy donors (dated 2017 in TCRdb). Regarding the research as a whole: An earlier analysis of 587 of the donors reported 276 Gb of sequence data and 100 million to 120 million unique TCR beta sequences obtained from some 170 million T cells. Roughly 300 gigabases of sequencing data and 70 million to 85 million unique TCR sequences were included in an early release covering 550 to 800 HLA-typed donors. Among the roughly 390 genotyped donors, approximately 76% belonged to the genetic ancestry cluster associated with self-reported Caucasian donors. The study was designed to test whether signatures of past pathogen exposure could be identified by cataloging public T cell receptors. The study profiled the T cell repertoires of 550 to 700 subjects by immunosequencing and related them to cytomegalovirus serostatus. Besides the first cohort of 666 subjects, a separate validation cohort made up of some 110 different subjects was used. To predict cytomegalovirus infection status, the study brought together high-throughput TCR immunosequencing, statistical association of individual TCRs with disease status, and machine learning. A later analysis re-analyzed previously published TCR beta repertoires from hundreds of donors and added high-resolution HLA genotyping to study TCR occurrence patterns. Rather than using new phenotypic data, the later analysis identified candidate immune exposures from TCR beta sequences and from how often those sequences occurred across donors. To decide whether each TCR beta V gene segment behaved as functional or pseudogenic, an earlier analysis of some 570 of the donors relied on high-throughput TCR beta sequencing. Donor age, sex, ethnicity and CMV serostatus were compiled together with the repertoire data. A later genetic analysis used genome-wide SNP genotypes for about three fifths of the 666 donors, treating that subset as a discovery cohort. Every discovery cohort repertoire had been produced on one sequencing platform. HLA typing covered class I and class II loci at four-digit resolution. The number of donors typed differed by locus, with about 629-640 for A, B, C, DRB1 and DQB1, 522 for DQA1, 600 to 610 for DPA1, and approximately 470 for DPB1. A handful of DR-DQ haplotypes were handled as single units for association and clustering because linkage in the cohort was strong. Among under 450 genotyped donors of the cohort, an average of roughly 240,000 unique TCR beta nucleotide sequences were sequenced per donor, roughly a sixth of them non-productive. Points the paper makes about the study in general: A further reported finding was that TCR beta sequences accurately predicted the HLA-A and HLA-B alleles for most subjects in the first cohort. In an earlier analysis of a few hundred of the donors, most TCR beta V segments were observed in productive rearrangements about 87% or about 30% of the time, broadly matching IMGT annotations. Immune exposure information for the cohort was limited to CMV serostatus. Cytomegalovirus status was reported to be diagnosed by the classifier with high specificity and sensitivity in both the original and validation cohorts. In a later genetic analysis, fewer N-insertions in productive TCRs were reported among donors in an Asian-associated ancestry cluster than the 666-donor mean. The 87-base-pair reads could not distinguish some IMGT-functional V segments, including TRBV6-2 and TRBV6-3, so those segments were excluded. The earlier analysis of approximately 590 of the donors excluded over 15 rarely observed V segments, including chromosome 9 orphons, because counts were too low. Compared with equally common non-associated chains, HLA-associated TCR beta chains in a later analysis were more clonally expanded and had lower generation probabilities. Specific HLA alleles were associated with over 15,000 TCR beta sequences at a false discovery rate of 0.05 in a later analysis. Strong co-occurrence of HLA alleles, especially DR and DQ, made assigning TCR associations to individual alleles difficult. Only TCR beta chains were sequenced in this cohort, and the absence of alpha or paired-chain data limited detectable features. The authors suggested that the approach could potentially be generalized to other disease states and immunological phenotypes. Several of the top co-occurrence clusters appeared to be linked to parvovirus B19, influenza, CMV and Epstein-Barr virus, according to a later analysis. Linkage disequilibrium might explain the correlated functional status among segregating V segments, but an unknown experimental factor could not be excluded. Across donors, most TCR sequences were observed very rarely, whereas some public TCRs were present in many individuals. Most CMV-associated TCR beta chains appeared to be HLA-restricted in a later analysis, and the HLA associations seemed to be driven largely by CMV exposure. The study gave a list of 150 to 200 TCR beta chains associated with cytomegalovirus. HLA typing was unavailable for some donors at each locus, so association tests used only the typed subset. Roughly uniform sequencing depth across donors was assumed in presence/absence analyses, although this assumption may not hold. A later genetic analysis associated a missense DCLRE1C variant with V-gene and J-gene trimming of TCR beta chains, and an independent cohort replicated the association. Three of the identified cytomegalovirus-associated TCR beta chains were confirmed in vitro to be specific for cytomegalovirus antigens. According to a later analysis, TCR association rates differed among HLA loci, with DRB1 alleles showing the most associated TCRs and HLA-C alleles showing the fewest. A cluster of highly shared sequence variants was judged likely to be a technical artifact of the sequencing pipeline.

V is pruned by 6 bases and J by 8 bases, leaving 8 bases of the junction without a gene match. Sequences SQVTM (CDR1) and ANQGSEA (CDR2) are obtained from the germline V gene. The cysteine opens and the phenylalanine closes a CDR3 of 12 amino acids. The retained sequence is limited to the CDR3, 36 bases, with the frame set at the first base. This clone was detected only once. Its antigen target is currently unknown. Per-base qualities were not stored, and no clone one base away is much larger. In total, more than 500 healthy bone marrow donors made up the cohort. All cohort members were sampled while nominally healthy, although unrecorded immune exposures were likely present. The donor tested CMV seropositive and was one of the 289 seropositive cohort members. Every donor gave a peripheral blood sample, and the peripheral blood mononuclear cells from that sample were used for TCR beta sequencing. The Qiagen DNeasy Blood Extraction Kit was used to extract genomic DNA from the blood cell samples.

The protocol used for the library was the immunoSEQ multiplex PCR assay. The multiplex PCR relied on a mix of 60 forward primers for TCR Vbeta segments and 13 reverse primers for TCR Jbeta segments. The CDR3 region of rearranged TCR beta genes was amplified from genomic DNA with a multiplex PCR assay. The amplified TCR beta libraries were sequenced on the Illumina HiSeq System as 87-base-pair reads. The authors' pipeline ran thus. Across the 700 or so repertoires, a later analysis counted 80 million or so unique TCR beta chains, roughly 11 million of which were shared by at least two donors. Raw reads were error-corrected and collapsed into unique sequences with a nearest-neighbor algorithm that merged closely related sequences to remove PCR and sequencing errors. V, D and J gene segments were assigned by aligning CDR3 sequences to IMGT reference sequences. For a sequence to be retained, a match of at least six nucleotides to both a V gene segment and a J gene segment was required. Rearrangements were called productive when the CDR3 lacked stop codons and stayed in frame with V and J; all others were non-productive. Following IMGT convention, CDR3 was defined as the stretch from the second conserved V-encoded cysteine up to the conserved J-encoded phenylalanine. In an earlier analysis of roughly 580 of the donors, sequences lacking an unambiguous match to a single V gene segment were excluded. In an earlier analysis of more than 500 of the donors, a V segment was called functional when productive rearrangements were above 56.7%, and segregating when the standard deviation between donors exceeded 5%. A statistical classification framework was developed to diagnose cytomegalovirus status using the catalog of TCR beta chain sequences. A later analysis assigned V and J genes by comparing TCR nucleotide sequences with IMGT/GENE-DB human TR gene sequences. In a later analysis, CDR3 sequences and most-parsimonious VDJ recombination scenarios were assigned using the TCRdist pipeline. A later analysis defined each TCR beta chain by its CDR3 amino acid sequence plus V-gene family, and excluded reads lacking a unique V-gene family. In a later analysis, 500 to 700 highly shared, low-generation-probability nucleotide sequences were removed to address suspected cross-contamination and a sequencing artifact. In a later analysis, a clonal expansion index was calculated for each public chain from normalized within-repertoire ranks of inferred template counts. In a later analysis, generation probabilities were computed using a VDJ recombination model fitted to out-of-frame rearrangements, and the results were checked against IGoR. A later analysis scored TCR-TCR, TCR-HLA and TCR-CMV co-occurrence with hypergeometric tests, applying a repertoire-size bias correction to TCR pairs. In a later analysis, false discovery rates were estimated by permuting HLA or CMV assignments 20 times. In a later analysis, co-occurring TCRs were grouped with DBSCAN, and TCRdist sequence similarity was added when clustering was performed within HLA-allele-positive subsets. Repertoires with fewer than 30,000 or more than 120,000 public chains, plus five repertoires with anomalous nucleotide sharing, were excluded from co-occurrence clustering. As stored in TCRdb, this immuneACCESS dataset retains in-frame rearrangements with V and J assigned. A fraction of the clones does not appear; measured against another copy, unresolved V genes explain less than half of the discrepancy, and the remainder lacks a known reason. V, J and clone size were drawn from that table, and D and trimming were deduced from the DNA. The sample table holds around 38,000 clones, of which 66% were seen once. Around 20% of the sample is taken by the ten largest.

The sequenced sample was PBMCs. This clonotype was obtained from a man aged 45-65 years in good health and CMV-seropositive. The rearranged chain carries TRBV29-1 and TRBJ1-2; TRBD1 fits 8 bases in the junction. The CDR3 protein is CSVGPGGVGYTF. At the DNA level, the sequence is TGCAGCGTGGGGCCAGGGGGCGTCGGCTACACCTTC.